Each of the 29 T cell receptor beta chains below was sequenced from the same sample in a study of control samples from healthy donors and cancer patients. The data were produced by immunoSEQ multiplex PCR, yet TCRdb's version contains in-frame clones alone and is incomplete. The sample holds 70,000 to 80,000 clones, around 86% seen once. Sample: PBMCs. The receptors were sampled from a woman in her forties or fifties with colorectal cancer.

J is TRBJ2-7 and V is TRBV5-4; TRBD1 agrees at 8 bases. V was clipped by 4 bases and J by 4 bases; unmatched bases: 19. The CDR3 runs 18 residues. Germline CDR1 and CDR2: SGHNT and YYREEE (reference sequence). The CDR3 bases are TGTGCCAGCAGCCATACCGAGCGGACAGGGCGGCCCCCGTACGAGCAGTACGTC. It encodes CASSHTERTGRPPYEQYV.

The V call is TRBV9, the J call TRBJ1-4; 7 bases are shared with TRBD1. With 4 bases clipped from V and 4 bases from J, the junction kept 7 bases outside the gene matches. The CDR3 length is 15 residues. Germline V CDR1 and CDR2: SGDLS, YYNGEE. The CDR3 region is CASSPRGGVNEKLFF. CDR3 DNA: TGTGCCAGCAGCCCCAGGGGGGGGGTTAATGAAAAACTGTTTTTT.

The chain carries TRBV6-2 or TRBV6-3 and TRBJ2-7; D is uncertain. Looked up from germline, CDR1 is MNHEY and CDR2 is SVGEGT. The CDR3 sequence is 14 residues long. The V end was cut by 2 bases, the J end by 0 bases, with 8 bases between. In DNA, the CDR3 is TGTGCCAGCAGTTACGGTCCGGGCTCCTACGAGCAGTACGTC. It translates to CASSYGPGSYEQYV.

The rearrangement joins TRBV3-1 (or the pseudogene TRBV3-2) to TRBJ2-6; 10 bases map to TRBD1. The CDR3 covers 17 residues. Germline lookup yields CDR1 LGHDT and CDR2 YNNKEL (reference sequence). V shed 6 bases and J 4 bases; nucleotides not matched to a gene: 9. Here the CDR3 reads CASSLTGGAAGANVLTF. CDR3 DNA: TGTGCCAGCAGTCTGACAGGGGGCGCGGCGGGGGCCAACGTCCTGACTTTC.

The V call is TRBV27, the J call TRBJ1-2; 8 nucleotides align to TRBD1. The CDR3 runs to 14 residues. The germline V gene has CDR1 MNHEY and CDR2 SMNVEV (reference sequence). V lost 5 bases to trimming and J lost 8 bases; unmatched junction nucleotides: 10. CDR3 in amino acids: CASSINRGEGGYTF. The CDR3 DNA reads TGTGCCAGCAGTATAAACAGGGGGGAAGGAGGCTACACCTTC.

V is TRBV5-5 and J is TRBJ1-2, with D possibly matching TRBD1 (5 bases). The germline gives CDR1 SGHKS, CDR2 YYEKEE (reference sequence). This CDR3 comprises 16 residues. V was clipped by 1 base and J by 1 base, with 14 bases between them. The CDR3, as DNA: TGTGCCAGCAGCTTGCTCGAGGGGCCCCTTAACTATGGCTACACCTTC. This sequence encodes CASSLLEGPLNYGYTF.

This clone turned up a few times. This chain joins TRBV5-8 and TRBJ2-3; TRBD2 matches at 8 bases. After removal of 0 bases from V and 2 bases from J, the junction contained 5 bases not matched to a gene. The CDR3 contains 16 residues. Germline lookup yields CDR1 SGHTS and CDR2 YDEGEE. Here the CDR3 DNA reads TGTGCCAGCAGCTTGGGAGTTAGCGGGGACACAGATACGCAGTATTTT. Its protein product is CASSLGVSGDTDTQYF.

The V and J genes are TRBV6-5 and TRBJ1-1; 10 bases agree with TRBD1. The CDR3 has 15 residues. Looked up from germline, CDR1 is MNHEY and CDR2 is SVGAGI. Unmatched junction bases numbered 3, after V lost 2 bases and J lost 3 bases. In DNA form, the CDR3 reads TGTGCCAGCAGTTACGACGGACAGGGGGACACTGAAGCTTTCTTT. This gives the protein CASSYDGQGDTEAFF.

The chain links TRBV19 to TRBJ1-6; no clear D. CDR3 length equals 16 residues. Trimming took 5 bases from V and 13 from J, leaving 24 bases between them. From germline, CDR1 is LNHDA and CDR2 SQIVND (reference sequence). CDR3 coding DNA: TGTGCCAGTAGTGTGGGCCAGTGGCAGAATACCTCTCCCCTCCACTTT. Amino acid sequence: CASSVGQWQNTSPLHF.

This rearrangement joins TRBV24-1 to TRBJ1-5, with 9 bases that match TRBD1. CDR1 and CDR2 from the germline V gene are KGHDR and SFDVKD. V shed 4 bases and J 5 bases; nucleotides not matched to a gene: 11. The CDR3 spans 17 residues. The CDR3 loop reads CATSEPLQGAIHQPQHF. The CDR3 nucleotides read TGTGCCACCAGTGAGCCCTTACAGGGGGCGATTCATCAGCCCCAGCATTTT.

V is TRBV10-2 and J is TRBJ2-1, with D maybe TRBD1 (6 bases). The CDR3 spans 16 residues. The germline V gene has CDR1 WSHSY and CDR2 SAAADI. V shed 2 bases and J shed 2 bases, with 13 bases lying between them. The CDR3 nucleotides read TGCGCCAGCAGTGAGAACGGGCAGGGGACCTACAATGAGCAGTTCTTC. Its protein is CASSENGQGTYNEQFF.

V gene TRBV6-5 combines with J gene TRBJ1-2; TRBD1 matches at 7 bases. From germline, CDR1 is MNHEY and CDR2 SVGAGI. Trimming removed 5 bases from V and 6 bases from J; junction bases left unmatched: 9. The CDR3 sequence is 14 residues long. The CDR3 sequence: CASSRREGTDGYTF. In DNA form, the CDR3 reads TGTGCCAGCAGTCGACGGGAGGGGACAGATGGCTACACCTTC.

The V and J genes are TRBV6-5 and TRBJ1-6; no clear D. The germline CDR1 and CDR2 sequences are MNHEY and SVGAGI. This CDR3 comprises 14 residues. V gave up 6 bases and J gave up 0 bases, with 6 bases separating them. CDR3 in DNA: TGTGCCAGCAGCTCCGCCTCCTATAATTCACCCCTCCACTTT. Translating it yields CASSSASYNSPLHF.

The chain employs TRBV24-1 and TRBJ1-4; 8 nucleotides match TRBD1. This CDR3 is 15 amino acids long. Germline V gene data show CDR1 as KGHDR and CDR2 as SFDVKD. V was clipped by 5 bases and J by 6 bases; unmatched bases: 7. CDR3 protein: CATSGRQGRHEKLFF. The DNA of the CDR3 is TGTGCCACCAGTGGCCGACAGGGGAGACATGAAAAACTGTTTTTT.

The chain links TRBV29-1 to TRBJ2-1; D ambiguous. The V end lost 2 bases, the J end lost 2 bases, and 10 bases lay between the germline ends. This CDR3 contains 14 residues. Per the germline V gene, CDR1 is SQVTM and CDR2 is ANQGSEA. The DNA of the CDR3 is TGCAGCGTTGAACTGGGTTCGGCCTACAATGAGCAGTTCTTC. Translated, it gives CSVELGSAYNEQFF.

The rearrangement joins TRBV4-3 to TRBJ1-2; 8 nucleotides agree with TRBD1. CDR3 length: 15 residues. V lost 0 bases, J lost 4 bases, and 4 bases stayed unmatched. Looked up from germline, CDR1 is LGHNA and CDR2 is YSLEER. CDR3 region: CASSQDQGAGYGYTF. The CDR3 DNA is TGCGCCAGCAGCCAAGATCAGGGGGCTGGCTATGGCTACACCTTC.

The CDR3 sequence: CASRRQYTEAFF. CDR3 in DNA: TGTGCCAGCAGGAGACAGTATACTGAAGCTTTCTTT. The rearrangement joins TRBV12-3 or TRBV12-4 to TRBJ1-1; the D gene is possibly TRBD1 (5 bases). Trimming took 6 bases from V and 5 from J, leaving 10 bases between them. The CDR3 sequence is 12 residues long.

The V and J genes are TRBV12-3 or TRBV12-4 and TRBJ1-5; 7 bases are a match to TRBD1. The CDR3 is made up of 13 amino acids. Losses at the gene ends were 8 bases for V and 3 bases for J; bases not matched to a gene: 4. The CDR3, as DNA: TGTGCCAGCTCGGGACAGCACAATCAGCCCCAGCATTTT. Translated, it gives CASSGQHNQPQHF.

J is TRBJ2-2 and V is TRBV6-2 or TRBV6-3; 7 bases match TRBD2. This CDR3 is 15 amino acids long. Trimming removed 4 bases from V and 4 bases from J; junction bases left unmatched: 6. Germline CDR1 MNHEY, CDR2 SVGEGT. The CDR3 DNA is TGTGCCAGCAGTTCTCAGCGGGGAAGCACCGGGGAGCTGTTTTTT. As protein: CASSSQRGSTGELFF.

The V gene is TRBV10-3, the J gene TRBJ1-6, with D unclear. Trimming pared 0 bases from V and 9 bases from J, leaving 9 bases between. Germline CDR1 is ENHRY and CDR2 is SYGVKD. The CDR3 is 14 amino acids. The CDR3 loop is CAISESTYGSPLHF. DNA of the CDR3: TGTGCCATCAGTGAGTCGACTTACGGTTCACCCCTCCACTTT.

This clone was seen only once. V gene TRBV18 combines with J gene TRBJ1-1; weak D call: TRBD1 (6 bases). Trimming pared 2 bases from V and 7 bases from J, leaving 23 bases between. The CDR3 length is 17 residues. Germline-derived CDR1 and CDR2 are KGHSH and LQKENI. The CDR3 reads CASSPALWGGRDSEAFF. CDR3 nucleotides: TGTGCCAGCTCACCAGCCCTATGGGGGGGGCGTGACAGTGAAGCTTTCTTT.

The genes are TRBV19 and TRBJ2-3; the match to TRBD2 covers 8 bases. The CDR3 runs to 16 residues. The germline CDR1 and CDR2 sequences are LNHDA and SQIVND (reference sequence). The junction had 10 bases not matched to a gene; V was cut back by 5 bases and J by 3 bases. CDR3 DNA: TGTGCCAGTAGTTTAGCGGGGTCCGCGGATACAGATACGCAGTATTTT. This gives the protein CASSLAGSADTDTQYF.

This clone was seen a single time. The chain is built from TRBV6-2 or TRBV6-3 and TRBJ1-1; 8 bases map to TRBD1. The CDR3 has 16 amino acids. Trimming cost V 4 bases and J 2 bases; bases outside gene matches: 9. Germline CDR1 is MNHEY and CDR2 is SVGEGT. CDR3 coding DNA: TGTGCCAGCAGTTCGGGAGACAGGGGCCTAAACACTGAAGCTTTCTTT. Translation gives CASSSGDRGLNTEAFF.

This chain uses TRBV14 with TRBJ1-3; D is undetermined. Germline assignment: CDR1 SGHDN and CDR2 FVKESK. V lost 4 bases, J lost 4 bases, and 11 bases lay in between. The CDR3 covers 14 residues. The CDR3 bases are TGTGCCAGCAGCCCGAGTGGCGCGGGAAACACCATATATTTT. This sequence encodes CASSPSGAGNTIYF.

The chain joins TRBV19 to TRBJ2-3, with 11 positions matching TRBD2. The J segment lost 4 bases and the V segment lost 5 bases, leaving 5 bases of the junction unmatched. This CDR3 comprises 15 residues. The germline V gene has CDR1 LNHDA and CDR2 SQIVND (reference sequence). The CDR3 reads CASSDLAGGADTQYF. The CDR3, as DNA: TGTGCCAGTAGTGACCTAGCGGGGGGAGCAGATACGCAGTATTTT.

The chain recombines TRBV6-1 with TRBJ1-1; 7 bases are shared with TRBD1. The V and J ends lost 2 bases and 4 bases, in that order; junction bases with no gene match: 7. CDR3 length equals 15 residues. Germline V gives CDR1 MNHNS, CDR2 SASEGT. The CDR3 sequence: CASSEKQGLPTEAFF. CDR3 sequence (DNA): TGTGCCAGCAGTGAAAAACAGGGGCTTCCCACTGAAGCTTTCTTT.

This sequence joins TRBV10-3 and TRBJ2-1; no clear D gene. The ends were cut back, 1 base at V and 5 bases at J, with 6 bases in the middle. Germline V gives CDR1 ENHRY, CDR2 SYGVKD. This CDR3 comprises 13 residues. CDR3 sequence reads: CAISEWQNNEQFF. CDR3 in DNA: TGTGCCATCAGTGAGTGGCAGAACAATGAGCAGTTCTTC.

The V gene is TRBV7-3, the J gene TRBJ2-5; TRBD1 matches 9 bases. The germline gives CDR1 SGHTA, CDR2 FQGTGA. The junction had 4 bases not matched to a gene; V was cut back by 5 bases and J by 3 bases. The CDR3 is 14 amino acids. The CDR3 region is CASSPGTGKETQYF. The CDR3 bases are TGTGCCAGCAGCCCCGGGACAGGGAAAGAGACCCAGTACTTC.

This chain links TRBV7-8 with TRBJ1-5; D remains ambiguous. The CDR3 contains 16 residues. Germline loops: CDR1 SGHVS, CDR2 FQNEAQ. V lost 4 bases and J 3 bases, leaving 16 bases between the germline ends. CDR3: CASSSKGVSNNQPQHF. The CDR3 DNA reads TGTGCCAGCAGCTCCAAGGGAGTAAGCAACAATCAGCCCCAGCATTTT.